This TCR beta chain was profiled in a study of shared clonotypes between healthy human individuals. TCRdb's copy holds only in-frame clones and misses some; the assay was immunoSEQ multiplex PCR. The sample contains about 1.1 million clones, 60% to 80% of which appear only once. Findings and limits, study-wide: Naive subsets, compared against memory subsets, generally had larger estimated richness values.

Looked up from germline, CDR1 is SQVTM and CDR2 is ANQGSEA. The CDR3 is 14 amino acids. J lost 9 bases, V lost 0 bases, and 8 bases had no gene match. Of note for this clone: The target antigen is unknown.

The chain uses TRBV29-1 and TRBJ2-1; 7 nucleotides line up with TRBD2. The sequencing sample was made of memory CD4+ T cells from PBMCs. Subset meaning: CD45RA-negative fraction. The TCR sequence derives from a man younger than 30 in good health. Some clones in this sample may be carry-over from other donors' samples. CDR3 nucleotides: TGCAGCGTTGAAGATCTGGGACTACCCACTGAGCAGTTCTTC. Protein sequence: CSVEDLGLPTEQFF.